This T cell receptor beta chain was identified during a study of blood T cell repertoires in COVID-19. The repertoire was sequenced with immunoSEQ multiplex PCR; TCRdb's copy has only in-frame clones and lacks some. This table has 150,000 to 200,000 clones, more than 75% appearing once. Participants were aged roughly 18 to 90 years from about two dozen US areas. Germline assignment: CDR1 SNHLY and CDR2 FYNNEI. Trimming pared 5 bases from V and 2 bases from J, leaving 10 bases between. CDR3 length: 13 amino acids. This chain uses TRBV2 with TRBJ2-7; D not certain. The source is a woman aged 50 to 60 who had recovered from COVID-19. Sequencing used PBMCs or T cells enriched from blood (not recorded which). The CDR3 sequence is CASSRQATYEQYF. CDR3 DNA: TGTGCCAGCAGTCGTCAGGCAACCTACGAGCAGTACTTC.